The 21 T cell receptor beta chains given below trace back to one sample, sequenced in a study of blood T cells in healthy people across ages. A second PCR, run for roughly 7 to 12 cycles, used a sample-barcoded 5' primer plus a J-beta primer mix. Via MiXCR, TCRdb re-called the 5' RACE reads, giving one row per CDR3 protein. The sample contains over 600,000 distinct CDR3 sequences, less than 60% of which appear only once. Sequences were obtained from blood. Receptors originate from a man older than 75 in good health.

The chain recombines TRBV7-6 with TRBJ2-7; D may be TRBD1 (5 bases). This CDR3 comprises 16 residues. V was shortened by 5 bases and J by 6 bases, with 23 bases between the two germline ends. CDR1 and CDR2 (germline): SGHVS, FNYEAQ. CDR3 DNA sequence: TGTGCCAGCAGCCCCCCCCAGGCAATAGGGGTTCTCGAGCAGTACTTC. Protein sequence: CASSPPQAIGVLEQYF.

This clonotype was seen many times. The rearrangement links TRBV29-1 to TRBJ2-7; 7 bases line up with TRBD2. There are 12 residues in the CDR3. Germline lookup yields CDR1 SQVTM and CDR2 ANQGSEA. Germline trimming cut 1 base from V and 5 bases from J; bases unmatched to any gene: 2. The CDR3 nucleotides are TGCAGCGTTGAAGGGGAGGGGAACGAGCAGTACTTC. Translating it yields CSVEGEGNEQYF.

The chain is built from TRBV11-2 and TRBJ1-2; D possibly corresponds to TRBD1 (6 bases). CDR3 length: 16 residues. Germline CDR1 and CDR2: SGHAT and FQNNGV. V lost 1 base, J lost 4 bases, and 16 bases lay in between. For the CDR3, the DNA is TGTGCCAGCAGCTTAGGAGCTCTCGGGACACCCTATGGCTACACCTTC. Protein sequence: CASSLGALGTPYGYTF.

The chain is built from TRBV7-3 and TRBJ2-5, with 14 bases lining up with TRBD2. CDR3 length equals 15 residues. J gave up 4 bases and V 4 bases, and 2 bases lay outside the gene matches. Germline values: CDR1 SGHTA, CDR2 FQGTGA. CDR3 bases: TGTGCCAGCAGCTCGGGACTAGCGGGAGCAGAGACCCAGTACTTC. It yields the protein CASSSGLAGAETQYF.

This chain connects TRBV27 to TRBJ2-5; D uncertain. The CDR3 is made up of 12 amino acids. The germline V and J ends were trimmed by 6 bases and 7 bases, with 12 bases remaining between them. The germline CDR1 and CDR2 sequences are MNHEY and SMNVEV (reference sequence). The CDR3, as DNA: TGTGCCAGCAGAGACGCCCCTGGGACCCAGTACTTC. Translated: CASRDAPGTQYF.

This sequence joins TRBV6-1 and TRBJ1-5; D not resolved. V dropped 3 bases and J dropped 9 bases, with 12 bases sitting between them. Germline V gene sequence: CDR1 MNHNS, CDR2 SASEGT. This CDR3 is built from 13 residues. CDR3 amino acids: CASSDAGKRPQHF. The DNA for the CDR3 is TGTGCCAGCAGTGACGCGGGGAAACGGCCCCAGCATTTT.

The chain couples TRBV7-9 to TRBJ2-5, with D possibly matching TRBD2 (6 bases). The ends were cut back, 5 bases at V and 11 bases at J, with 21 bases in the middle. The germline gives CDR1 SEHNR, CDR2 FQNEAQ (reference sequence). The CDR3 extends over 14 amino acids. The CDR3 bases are TGTGCCAGCAGCCCTAGAAGGGACTCAATTATACAGTACTTC. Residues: CASSPRRDSIIQYF.

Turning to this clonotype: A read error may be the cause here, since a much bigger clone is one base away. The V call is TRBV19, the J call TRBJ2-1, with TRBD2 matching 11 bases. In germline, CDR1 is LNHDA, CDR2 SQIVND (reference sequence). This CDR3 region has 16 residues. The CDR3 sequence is CAGSVLAGGGYNEQFF. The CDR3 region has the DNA TGTGCCGGTAGTGTGTTAGCGGGAGGGGGCTACAATGAGCAGTTCTTC.

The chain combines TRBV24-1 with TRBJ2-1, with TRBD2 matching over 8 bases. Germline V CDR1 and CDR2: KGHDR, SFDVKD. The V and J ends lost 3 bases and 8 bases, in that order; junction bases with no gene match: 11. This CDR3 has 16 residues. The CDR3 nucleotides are TGTGCCACCAGTGATCCCATCCAGCGGGAGAGACATGAGCAGTTCTTC. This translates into CATSDPIQRERHEQFF.

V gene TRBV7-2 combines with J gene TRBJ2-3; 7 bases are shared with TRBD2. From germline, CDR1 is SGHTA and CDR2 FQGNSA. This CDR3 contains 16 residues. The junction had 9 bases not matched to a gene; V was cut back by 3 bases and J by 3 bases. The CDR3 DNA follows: TGTGCCAGCAGCTTGCCGGGGCGGGAGATTACAGATACGCAGTATTTT. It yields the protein CASSLPGREITDTQYF.

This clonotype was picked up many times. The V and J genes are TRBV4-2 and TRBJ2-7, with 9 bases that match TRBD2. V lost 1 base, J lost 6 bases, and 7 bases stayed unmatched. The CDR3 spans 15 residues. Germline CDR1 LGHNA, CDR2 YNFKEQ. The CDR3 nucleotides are TGTGCCAGCAGCCAAGGACCGGGACTAGCACTCGAGCAGTACTTC. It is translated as CASSQGPGLALEQYF.

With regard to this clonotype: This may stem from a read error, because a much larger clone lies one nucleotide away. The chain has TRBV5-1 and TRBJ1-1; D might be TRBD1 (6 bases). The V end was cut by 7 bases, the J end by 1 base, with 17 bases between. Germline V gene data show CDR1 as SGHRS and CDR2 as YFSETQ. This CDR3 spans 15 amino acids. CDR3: CASGLVGQSNTEAFF. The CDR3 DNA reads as TGCGCCAGCGGACTGGTCGGACAGTCGAACACTGAAGCTTTCTTT.

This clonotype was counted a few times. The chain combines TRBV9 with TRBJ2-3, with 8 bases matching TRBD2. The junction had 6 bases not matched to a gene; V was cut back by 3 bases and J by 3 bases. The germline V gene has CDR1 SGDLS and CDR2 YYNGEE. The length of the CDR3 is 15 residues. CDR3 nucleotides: TGTGCCAGCAGCGCCTTTAGCGGGACAACAGATACGCAGTATTTT. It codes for CASSAFSGTTDTQYF. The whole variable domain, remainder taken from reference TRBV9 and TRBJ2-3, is DSGVTQTPKHLITATGQRVTLRCSPRSGDLSVYWYQQSLDQGLQFLIQYYNGEERAKGNILERFSAQQFPDLHSELNLSSLELGDSALYFCASSAFSGTTDTQYFGPGTRLTVL.

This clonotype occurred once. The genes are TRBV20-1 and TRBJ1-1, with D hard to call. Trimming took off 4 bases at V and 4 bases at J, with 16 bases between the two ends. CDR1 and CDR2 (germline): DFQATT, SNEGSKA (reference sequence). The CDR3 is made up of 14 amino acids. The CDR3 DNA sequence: TGCAGTGCTATTCCCGAGGGATTAGTCACTGAAGCTTTCTTT. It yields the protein CSAIPEGLVTEAFF.

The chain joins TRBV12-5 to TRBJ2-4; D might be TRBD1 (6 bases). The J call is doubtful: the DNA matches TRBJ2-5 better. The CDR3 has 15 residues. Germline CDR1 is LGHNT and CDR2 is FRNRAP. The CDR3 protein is CASGFRVGGQETQYF. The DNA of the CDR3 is TGTGCTAGTGGTTTTCGGGTAGGGGGCCAAGAGACCCAGTACTTC.

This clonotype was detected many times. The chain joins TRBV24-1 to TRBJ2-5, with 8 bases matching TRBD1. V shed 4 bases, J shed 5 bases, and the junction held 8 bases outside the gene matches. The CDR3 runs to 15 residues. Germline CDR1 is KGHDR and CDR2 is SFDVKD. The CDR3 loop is CATSDLGQGRETQYF. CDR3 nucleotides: TGTGCCACCAGTGACCTCGGACAGGGCAGGGAGACCCAGTACTTC.

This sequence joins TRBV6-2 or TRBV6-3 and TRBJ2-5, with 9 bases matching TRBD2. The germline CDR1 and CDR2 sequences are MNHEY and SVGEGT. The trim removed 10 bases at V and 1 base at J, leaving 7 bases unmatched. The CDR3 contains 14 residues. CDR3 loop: CATSLAGLQETQYF. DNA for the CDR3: TGTGCCACCAGCCTAGCGGGGCTCCAAGAGACCCAGTACTTC.

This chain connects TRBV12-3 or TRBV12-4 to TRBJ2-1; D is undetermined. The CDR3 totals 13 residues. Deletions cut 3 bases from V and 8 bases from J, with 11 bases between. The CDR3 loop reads CASSFGQYDEQFF. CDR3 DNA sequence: TGTGCCAGCAGTTTTGGGCAGTACGATGAGCAGTTCTTC.

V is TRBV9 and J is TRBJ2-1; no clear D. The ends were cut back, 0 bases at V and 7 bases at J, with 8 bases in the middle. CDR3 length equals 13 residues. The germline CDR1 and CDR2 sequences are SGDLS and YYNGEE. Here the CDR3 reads CASSVGLRNEQFF. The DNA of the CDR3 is TGTGCCAGCAGCGTAGGGTTACGAAATGAGCAGTTCTTC. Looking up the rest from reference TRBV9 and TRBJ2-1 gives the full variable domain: DSGVTQTPKHLITATGQRVTLRCSPRSGDLSVYWYQQSLDQGLQFLIQYYNGEERAKGNILERFSAQQFPDLHSELNLSSLELGDSALYFCASSVGLRNEQFFGPGTRLTVL.

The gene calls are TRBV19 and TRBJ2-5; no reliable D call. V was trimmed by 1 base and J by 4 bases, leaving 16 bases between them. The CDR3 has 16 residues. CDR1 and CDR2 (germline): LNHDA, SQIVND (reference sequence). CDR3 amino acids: CASSIGLPGERETQYF. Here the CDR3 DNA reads TGTGCCAGTAGTATAGGTCTGCCAGGAGAAAGAGAGACCCAGTACTTC. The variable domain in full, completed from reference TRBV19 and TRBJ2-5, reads DGGITQSPKYLFRKEGQNVTLSCEQNLNHDAMYWYRQDPGQGLRLIYYSQIVNDFQKGDIAEGYSVSREKKESFPLTVTSAQKNPTAFYLCASSIGLPGERETQYFGPGTRLLVL.

CDR3 in DNA: TGCGCCAGCCGCGGGACAGGGGGCTACGTGCAGTACTTC. Amino acids: CASRGTGGYVQYF. This rearrangement joins TRBV4-1 to TRBJ2-5; 12 bases line up with TRBD1. The CDR3 runs to 13 residues. J gave up 11 bases and V 8 bases, and 9 bases lay outside the gene matches. The V gene's germline CDR1 is MGHRA and CDR2 YSYEKL.